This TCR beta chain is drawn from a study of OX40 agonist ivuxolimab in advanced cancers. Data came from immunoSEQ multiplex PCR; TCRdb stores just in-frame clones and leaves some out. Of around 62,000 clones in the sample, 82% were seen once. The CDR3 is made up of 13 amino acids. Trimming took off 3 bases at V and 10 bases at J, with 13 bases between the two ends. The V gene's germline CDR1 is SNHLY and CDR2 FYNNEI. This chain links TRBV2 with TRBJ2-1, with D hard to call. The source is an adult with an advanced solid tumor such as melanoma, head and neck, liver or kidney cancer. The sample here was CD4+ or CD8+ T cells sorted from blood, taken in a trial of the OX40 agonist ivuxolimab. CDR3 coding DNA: TGTGCCAGCAGTGATTGGCGGACCGGGGAGCAGTTCTTC. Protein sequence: CASSDWRTGEQFF.